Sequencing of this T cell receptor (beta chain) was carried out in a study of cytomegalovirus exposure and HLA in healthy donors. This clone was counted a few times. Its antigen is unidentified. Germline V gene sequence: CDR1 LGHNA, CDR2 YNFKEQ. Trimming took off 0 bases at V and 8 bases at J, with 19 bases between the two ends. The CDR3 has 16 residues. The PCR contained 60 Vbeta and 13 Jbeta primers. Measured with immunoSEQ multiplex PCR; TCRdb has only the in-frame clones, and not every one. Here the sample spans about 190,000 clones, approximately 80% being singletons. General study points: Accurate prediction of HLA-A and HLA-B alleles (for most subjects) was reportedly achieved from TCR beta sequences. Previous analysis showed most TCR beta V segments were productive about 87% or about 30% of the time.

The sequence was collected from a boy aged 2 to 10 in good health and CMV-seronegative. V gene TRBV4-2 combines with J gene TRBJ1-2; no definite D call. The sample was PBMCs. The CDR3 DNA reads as TGTGCCAGCAGCCAAGACGTACGCGGGGAAGGTCGGGGCTACACCTTC. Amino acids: CASSQDVRGEGRGYTF.